Shown below are 14 T cell receptor beta chains from a single sample sequenced in a study of identical twins. MiXCR, applied by TCRdb to the 5' RACE reads, yields one record per CDR3 protein. The repertoire holds about 470,000 distinct CDR3 sequences, with 20% to 25% as singletons. These data also featured in a second study, about T cells expressing NK-cell markers.

Source material: CD4+ T cells sorted from blood. These receptors were collected from a woman aged 18-35 years in good health.

This chain uses TRBV15 with TRBJ2-7; tentatively, D is TRBD1 or TRBD2 (5 bases each). In germline, CDR1 is LNHNV, CDR2 YYDKDF (reference sequence). Trimming took 0 bases from V and 7 from J, leaving 16 bases between them. This CDR3 spans 15 amino acids. DNA for the CDR3: TGTGCCACCAGCAGAGAGAGGGGCCCGCTTTTGGAGCAGTACTTC. Translation: CATSRERGPLLEQYF.

The count of this clonotype is one. The chain has TRBV7-3 and TRBJ2-1, with 10 bases fitting TRBD2. The CDR3 totals 15 residues. With 2 bases clipped from V and 9 bases from J, the junction kept 7 bases outside the gene matches. CDR1 and CDR2 (germline): SGHTA, FQGTGA. The chain's CDR3 is CASSLSIAGGSEQFF. CDR3 nucleotides: TGTGCCAGCAGCTTATCGATAGCGGGGGGAAGTGAGCAGTTCTTC.

This clonotype was recorded a few times. The chain carries TRBV7-2 and TRBJ2-7, with no clear D. The V end lost 5 bases, the J end lost 2 bases, and 13 bases lay between the germline ends. Germline CDR1 and CDR2: SGHTA and FQGNSA. The CDR3 extends over 14 amino acids. Here the CDR3 reads CASSPRLETYEQYF. In DNA form, the CDR3 reads TGTGCCAGCAGCCCGAGGCTGGAAACCTACGAGCAGTACTTC.

This clonotype was observed a handful of times. The chain is built from TRBV29-1 and TRBJ2-3, with D maybe TRBD1 (6 bases). Germline CDR1 is SQVTM and CDR2 is ANQGSEA. The CDR3 loop spans 13 amino acids. Trimming took off 6 bases at V and 0 bases at J, with 10 bases between the two ends. The CDR3 spells CSVRGPSTDTQYF. In DNA form, the CDR3 reads TGCAGCGTCAGGGGACCCAGCACAGATACGCAGTATTTT.

The chain uses TRBV29-1 and TRBJ1-2; the match to TRBD1 covers 8 bases. Germline V lookup: CDR1 SQVTM, CDR2 ANQGSEA. The CDR3 sequence is 13 residues long. The ends lost 6 bases at V and 9 bases at J; junction bases unmatched: 12. The CDR3 bases are TGCAGCGTGGATGGACAGGGACGATGGAGCTACACCTTC. This codes for CSVDGQGRWSYTF.

This clonotype was counted a few times. The V gene is TRBV20-1, the J gene TRBJ1-1, with a weak D call TRBD1 (6 bases). Trimming cost V 5 bases and J 3 bases, with 16 bases left between them. This CDR3 spans 14 amino acids. Germline CDR1 reads DFQATT; CDR2 reads SNEGSKA (reference sequence). CDR3: CSAQGQGRYTEAFF. CDR3 nucleotides: TGCAGTGCTCAAGGGCAGGGGCGTTACACTGAAGCTTTCTTT.

This rearrangement joins TRBV25-1 to TRBJ2-3; D possibly uses TRBD1 or TRBD2 (5 bases each). V was cut by 10 bases and J by 1 base, with 24 bases left in between. CDR1 is MGHDK and CDR2 is SYGVNS in the germline V gene. The CDR3 consists of 17 residues. As DNA, the CDR3 is TGTGCCACCTCGACTCGTGGGGGTCCTGGGGGCACAGATACGCAGTATTTT. This sequence encodes CATSTRGGPGGTDTQYF.

The chain recombines TRBV5-5 with TRBJ1-3; D is unresolved. The V end was cut by 0 bases, the J end by 12 bases, with 13 bases between. The CDR3 consists of 13 residues. CDR1 and CDR2 from the germline V gene are SGHKS and YYEKEE (reference sequence). The CDR3 region has the DNA TGTGCCAGCAGCTTGGCTGGAGCGCCCGACATATATTTT. Its translation: CASSLAGAPDIYF.

The chain carries TRBV20-1 and TRBJ2-1; 7 nucleotides agree with TRBD2. V was clipped by 0 bases and J by 4 bases; unmatched bases: 6. Germline V gene data show CDR1 as DFQATT and CDR2 as SNEGSKA (reference sequence). The CDR3 sequence is 15 residues long. The CDR3 DNA is TGCAGTGCTAGAGAAGCGGGGAAGCTATACAATGAGCAGTTCTTC. It specifies CSAREAGKLYNEQFF.

The rearrangement uses TRBV12-3 or TRBV12-4 and TRBJ2-1, with TRBD2 matching over 12 bases. V shed 3 bases, J shed 9 bases, and the junction held 6 bases outside the gene matches. This CDR3 has 15 amino acids. The CDR3 nucleotides are TGTGCCAGCAGTTTTAGGGCTAGCGGGAGGGTTGAGCAGTTCTTC. It is translated as CASSFRASGRVEQFF.

This chain connects TRBV7-9 to TRBJ2-5, with unresolved D. V dropped 2 bases and J dropped 2 bases, with 15 bases sitting between them. The CDR3 totals 16 residues. The germline CDR1 and CDR2 sequences are SEHNR and FQNEAQ (reference sequence). CDR3 nucleotides: TGTGCCAGCAGCTTACGTTTCGCCTCGCTGCAAGAGACCCAGTACTTC. It codes for CASSLRFASLQETQYF.

This clonotype was found a few times. The chain is built from TRBV12-3 or TRBV12-4 and TRBJ2-7; D is possibly TRBD2 (6 bases). Trimming shortened V by 3 bases and J by 7 bases, and 16 bases separated the two germline ends. This CDR3 has 14 amino acids. DNA of the CDR3: TGTGCCAGCAGTTTTGGAGGGAAGGGTGGGGAGCAGTACTTC. This gives the protein CASSFGGKGGEQYF.

The genes are TRBV6-4 and TRBJ2-3; D might be TRBD2 (5 bases). The CDR3 sequence is 15 residues long. V gave up 3 bases and J gave up 0 bases, with 10 bases separating them. CDR1 is MRHNA, CDR2 SNTAGT, per germline. Here the CDR3 reads CASSESGRSTDTQYF. As DNA, the CDR3 is TGTGCCAGCAGTGAGAGCGGTCGAAGCACAGATACGCAGTATTTT.

This clonotype was observed a few times. V gene TRBV12-3 or TRBV12-4 combines with J gene TRBJ1-4; D is uncertain. Trimming removed 3 bases from V and 7 bases from J, with 9 bases in between. The CDR3 contains 13 residues. DNA for the CDR3: TGTGCCAGCAGTTTTTCTGGGCGTGAAAAACTGTTTTTT. This sequence encodes CASSFSGREKLFF.